This record concerns one TCR beta chain sequence. This clone came up a few times. Its antigen target is currently unknown. Base-call qualities are not available, and no considerably larger clone is one nucleotide away. This specimen comes from a study of blood T cell repertoires in COVID-19 (TCRdb year 2020). Turning to the overall study: Samples covering the acute and convalescent phases of COVID-19 were provided by collaborators in the United States, Italy and Spain. A freely available public database, intended as a resource for researchers studying the immune response to SARS-CoV-2, is where the repertoires were released. Where available, HLA class I and class II types were obtained from metadata supplied by the sample provider rather than from assay-based typing. The dataset comprised deeply sampled blood TCRbeta repertoires from subjects exposed to, actively infected with, or recovered from COVID-19. The samples were drawn from the first 160 participants of the ongoing ImmuneRACE study and from over a thousand subjects provided by 6 global collaborators. The prospective study material was composed of cDNA or gDNA derived from T cells, B-cell-depleted T cells, or PBMCs. A de-identified subject ID, COVID-19 status, age in years and sex were almost always included in the sample metadata. What the authors observed across the whole study: Clinical and demographic metadata were provided uncurated, with the amount varying by source and participant.

The collaborating institutions used their own protocols to collect whole blood in K2EDTA tubes. Collaborator samples were shipped for TCRbeta analysis as frozen whole blood, isolated PBMCs, or DNA extracted from either sample type. The immunoSEQ Assay, a bias-controlled multiplex PCR, was used to amplify TCRbeta CDR3 regions from genomic DNA. In the paper's pipeline: Within the assay, amplification of reference gene primers was used to estimate how many nucleated cells each sample contained. To quantify the absolute abundance of each unique TCRbeta CDR3 rearrangement, sequence reads were collapsed and filtered. For each sample, productive Simpson clonality was calculated as the square root of Simpson's diversity index over productive rearrangements. TCRdb obtained this table from immuneACCESS and retained in-frame rearrangements with V and J assigned. These tables miss some clones; where compared with another copy, unresolved V genes account for less than half of the shortfall, and the remainder is unexplained. Clonal size and the V and J genes are those of that table, whereas D and trimming came from the DNA. The sample records roughly 59,000 clones, 70% to 80% of which are singletons. Roughly 12% of the sample is taken by the ten largest.

The clonotype was recovered from an elderly man with acute or convalescent COVID-19. Sequencing input: peripheral blood.

The CDR3 is CASRSQGVGSPLHF. The nucleotide sequence reads TGTGCCAGCAGGTCTCAGGGGGTTGGCTCACCCCTCCACTTT. The receptor chain draws on TRBV2 and TRBJ1-6, with 7 middle bases fitting TRBD1. The germline V and J ends show losses of 6 bases and 10 bases respectively, and no gene match explains 9 bases of the junction. Spanning cysteine to phenylalanine, the CDR3 consists of 14 amino acids. The kept DNA is CDR3 alone, 42 bases in frame from the first base. The germline V gene supplies CDR1 SNHLY and CDR2 FYNNEI.